This T cell receptor (beta chain) was recorded in a study of T cell responses to AZD1222 COVID-19 vaccine. Broader study findings: Variant regions that are unmutated are reportedly the target of nearly half of spike-specific TCRs. Vaccine-associated CD4 TCRs ranged over spike, dominating at 160-218 and 743-854.

Assay used: immunoSEQ multiplex PCR; TCRdb lists only in-frame clones, some missing. There are over 50,000 clones in the sample; approximately 88% occur only once, and roughly 14% lies in the top ten. Remarks on this clone: Antigen unknown.

Per germline, CDR1 KGHSH and CDR2 LQKENI. The CDR3 is 15 amino acids. The V end was cut by 3 bases, the J end by 0 bases, with 11 bases between. This receptor was taken from an adult in good health. Source: peripheral blood, taken on day 0 of AZD1222 vaccination. This chain links TRBV18 with TRBJ1-1; D call uncertain. CDR3 in DNA: TGTGCCAGCTCACCGTCAGGTGGTATGAACACTGAAGCTTTCTTT. Translation gives CASSPSGGMNTEAFF.